This T cell receptor beta chain was retrieved from a study of human CD8 memory T cell subsets. Study-wide points: Estimated Chao1 values suggested that diversity was greater among stem-like memory T cells than among precursor exhausted T cells. Effector memory cells lacked the similarly high diversity that stem-like memory and precursor exhausted T cells had.

Notes on this clonotype: Antigen unknown.

Buffy coats donated by healthy individuals were the origin of the PBMC. A UMI-labeled 5' RACE approach was the method that produced the TCR beta libraries. From its re-call of the 5' RACE reads, TCRdb lists each CDR3 protein once, without DNA. The sample's table shows around 9,800 distinct CDR3 sequences. Germline CDR1 reads SEHNR; CDR2 reads FQNEAQ (reference sequence). The CDR3 is 15 residues long. The specimen sequenced was CD8+ T cells from PBMCs. The receptor's source is a human donor in good health. This rearrangement joins TRBV7-9 to TRBJ2-3; the D call from TCRdb, TRBD2, cannot be confirmed without DNA. CDR3 sequence reads: CASSPRTGGTDTQYF.